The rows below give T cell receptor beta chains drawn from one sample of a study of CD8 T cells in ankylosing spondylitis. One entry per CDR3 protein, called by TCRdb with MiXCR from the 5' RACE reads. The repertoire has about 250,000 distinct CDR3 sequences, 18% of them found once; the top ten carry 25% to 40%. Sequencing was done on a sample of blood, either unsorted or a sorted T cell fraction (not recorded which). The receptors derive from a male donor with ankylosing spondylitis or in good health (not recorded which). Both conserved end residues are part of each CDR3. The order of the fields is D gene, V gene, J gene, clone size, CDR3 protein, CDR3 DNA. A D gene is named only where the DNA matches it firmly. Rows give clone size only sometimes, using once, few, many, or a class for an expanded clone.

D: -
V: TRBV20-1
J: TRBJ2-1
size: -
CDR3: CSAKVRDISQNSYNEQFF
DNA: TGCAGTGCTAAGGTCCGGGACATCTCTCAAAACTCCTACAATGAGCAGTTCTTC

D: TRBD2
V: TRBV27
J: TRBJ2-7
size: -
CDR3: CASSLFLASGTSGSNEQYF
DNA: TGTGCCAGCAGTTTATTTCTCGCCTCCGGGACTAGCGGCTCTAACGAGCAGTACTTC

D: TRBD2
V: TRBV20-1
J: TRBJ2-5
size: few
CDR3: CSARLAGAFQETQYF
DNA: TGCAGTGCCCGACTAGCGGGAGCGTTCCAAGAGACCCAGTACTTC

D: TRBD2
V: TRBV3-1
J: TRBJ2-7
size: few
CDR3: CASSLGTSGRDEQYF
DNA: TGTGCCAGCAGCCTCGGGACTAGCGGGAGGGACGAGCAGTACTTC

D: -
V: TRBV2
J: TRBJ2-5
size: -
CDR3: CASSDVTGIQETQYF
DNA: TGTGCCAGCAGTGATGTGACAGGCATACAAGAGACCCAGTACTTC

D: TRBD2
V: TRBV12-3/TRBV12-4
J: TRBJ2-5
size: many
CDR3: CASSLDIAGRGSETQYF
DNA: TGTGCCAGCAGTCTTGATATAGCGGGACGGGGATCAGAGACCCAGTACTTC

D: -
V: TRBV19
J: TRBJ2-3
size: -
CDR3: CASSPRASDTQYF
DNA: TGTGCCAGTAGCCCAAGGGCGTCAGATACGCAGTATTTT

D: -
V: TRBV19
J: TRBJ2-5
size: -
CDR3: CASSLTAPPETQYF
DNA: TGTGCCAGTAGTCTAACCGCACCGCCCGAGACCCAGTACTTC

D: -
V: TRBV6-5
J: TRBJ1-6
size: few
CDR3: CASSYAGNNSPLHF
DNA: TGTGCCAGCAGTTACGCCGGTAATAATTCACCCCTCCACTTT

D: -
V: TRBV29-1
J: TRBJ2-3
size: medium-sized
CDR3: CSVVPYLSTDTQYF
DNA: TGCAGCGTTGTCCCATACCTTAGCACAGATACGCAGTATTTT

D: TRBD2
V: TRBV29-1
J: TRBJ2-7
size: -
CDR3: CSVALAGIEYEQYF
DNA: TGCAGCGTTGCTCTAGCGGGAATAGAGTACGAGCAGTACTTC

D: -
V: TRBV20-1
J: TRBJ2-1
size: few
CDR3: CSATAGRNNEQFF
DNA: TGCAGTGCTACGGCGGGGCGAAACAATGAGCAGTTCTTC

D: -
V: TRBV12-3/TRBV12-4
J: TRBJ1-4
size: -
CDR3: CASSPWVGTNEKLFF
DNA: TGTGCCAGCAGTCCCTGGGTGGGGACTAATGAAAAACTGTTTTTT

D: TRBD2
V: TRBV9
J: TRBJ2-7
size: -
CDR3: CASSVAAGGPYEQYF
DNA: TGTGCCAGCAGCGTAGCAGCGGGAGGGCCTTACGAGCAGTACTTC

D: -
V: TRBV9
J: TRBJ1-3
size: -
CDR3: CASSRGGTIYF
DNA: TGTGCCAGCAGCCGGGGCGGCACCATATATTTT

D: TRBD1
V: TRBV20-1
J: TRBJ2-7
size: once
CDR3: CRARGQQRSYEQYF
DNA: TGCAGAGCTAGGGGACAGCAACGCTCCTACGAGCAGTACTTC